Below are 13 T cell receptor beta chains sequenced from a single sample in a study of blood T cell repertoires in COVID-19. Measured with immunoSEQ multiplex PCR; TCRdb has only the in-frame clones, and not every one. The sample includes over 45,000 clones, 75% to 80% of them seen just once. Material: peripheral blood. These receptors were collected from a man in his forties or fifties with active or convalescent COVID-19.

The chain is built from TRBV25-1 and TRBJ2-3; TRBD1 matches 8 bases. Germline V gene data show CDR1 as MGHDK and CDR2 as SYGVNS. The CDR3 is made up of 17 amino acids. V was clipped by 0 bases and J by 6 bases; unmatched bases: 11. In DNA, the CDR3 is TGTGCCAGCAGTGAATATGGACAGGGCCCATCGGGTGATACGCAGTATTTT. Translation gives CASSEYGQGPSGDTQYF. The complete variable domain, with remaining parts taken from reference TRBV25-1 and TRBJ2-3, reads EADIYQTPRYLVIGTGKKITLECSQTMGHDKMYWYQQDPGMELHLIHYSYGVNSTEKGDLSSESTVSRIRTEHFPLTLESARPSHTSQYLCASSEYGQGPSGDTQYFGPGTRLTVL.

The rearrangement joins TRBV18 to TRBJ2-6, with a possible D match to TRBD1 (5 bases). Germline V gene data show CDR1 as KGHSH and CDR2 as LQKENI. CDR3 length equals 18 residues. Trimming left V 3 bases short and J 5 bases short, with 20 bases between. Here the CDR3 DNA reads TGTGCCAGCTCACCCTCGGTGGACATTCAAAGTCGGGCCAACGTCCTGACTTTC. Translating it yields CASSPSVDIQSRANVLTF.

This clone was detected a few times. The chain joins TRBV5-6 to TRBJ2-7; 9 bases line up with TRBD2. J lost 4 bases, V lost 5 bases, and 4 bases had no gene match. Germline V gives CDR1 SGHDT, CDR2 YYEEEE. The CDR3 has 13 residues. CDR3 residues: CASSSGSEYEQYF. The CDR3 coding sequence is TGTGCCAGCAGTAGCGGGAGTGAGTACGAGCAGTACTTC. Drawing the rest from reference TRBV5-6 and TRBJ2-7, the complete variable domain is DAGVTQSPTHLIKTRGQQVTLRCSPKSGHDTVSWYQQALGQGPQFIFQYYEEEERQRGNFPDRFSGHQFPNYSSELNVNALLLGDSALYLCASSSGSEYEQYFGPGTRLTVT.

V gene TRBV19 combines with J gene TRBJ2-5; no clear D. The CDR3 spans 14 residues. Germline V gene data show CDR1 as LNHDA and CDR2 as SQIVND (reference sequence). Trimming pared 3 bases from V and 4 bases from J, leaving 12 bases between. In DNA, the CDR3 is TGTGCCAGTAGTATTAGTGGTATTGGAGAGACCCAGTACTTC. Translating it yields CASSISGIGETQYF. Together with reference TRBV19 and TRBJ2-5, the CDR3 gives the full variable domain: DGGITQSPKYLFRKEGQNVTLSCEQNLNHDAMYWYRQDPGQGLRLIYYSQIVNDFQKGDIAEGYSVSREKKESFPLTVTSAQKNPTAFYLCASSISGIGETQYFGPGTRLLVL.

The V and J genes are TRBV5-6 and TRBJ2-3; maybe TRBD1 (5 bases). The V gene's germline CDR1 is SGHDT and CDR2 YYEEEE. The CDR3 sequence is 13 residues long. Trimming pared 4 bases from V and 5 bases from J, leaving 11 bases between. CDR3 loop: CASSILGVDTQYF. The DNA for the CDR3 is TGTGCCAGCAGCATCCTAGGGGTAGATACGCAGTATTTT.

This clone has more than one count but fewer than ten. This chain links TRBV19 with TRBJ2-5, with TRBD2 matching 10 bases. Per germline, CDR1 LNHDA and CDR2 SQIVND (reference sequence). V gave up 2 bases and J gave up 5 bases; unmatched junction bases: 11. The CDR3 covers 17 residues. The CDR3 DNA sequence: TGTGCCAGTAGTATAAGAGGGCTAGCGGGAGTAGGTGAGACCCAGTACTTC. Its protein product is CASSIRGLAGVGETQYF.

The CDR3 DNA reads as TGCGCCAGCAGCTTCAAGGGAGACACTTATGGCTACACCTTC. This codes for CASSFKGDTYGYTF. The chain combines TRBV5-1 with TRBJ1-2; the D is unclear. CDR1 and CDR2 (germline): SGHRS, YFSETQ. This CDR3 spans 14 amino acids. Deletions cut 2 bases from V and 5 bases from J, with 13 bases between. The whole variable domain, filled in from reference TRBV5-1 and TRBJ1-2, reads KAGVTQTPRYLIKTRGQQVTLSCSPISGHRSVSWYQQTPGQGLQFLFEYFSETQRNKGNFPGRFSGRQFSNSRSEMNVSTLELGDSALYLCASSFKGDTYGYTFGSGTRLTVV.

This CDR3 reads CASSLGGTDNEKLFF. In DNA form, the CDR3 reads TGCGCCAGCAGCTTGGGGGGGACAGATAATGAAAAACTGTTTTTT. The V gene is TRBV5-1, the J gene TRBJ1-4, with TRBD1 matching 7 bases. Germline CDR1 reads SGHRS; CDR2 reads YFSETQ. Trimming at V came to 0 bases and at J to 4 bases, leaving 3 bases not matched to a gene. The CDR3 sequence is 15 residues long.

The chain employs TRBV7-9 and TRBJ1-2; weak D call: TRBD1 (6 bases). The CDR3 contains 15 residues. Germline assignment: CDR1 SEHNR and CDR2 FQNEAQ (reference sequence). V was pared by 6 bases and J by 7 bases, with 21 bases between. The chain's CDR3 is CASRPSGGGLGGYTF. CDR3 DNA sequence: TGTGCCAGCAGACCCTCCGGGGGGGGGCTCGGTGGCTACACCTTC.

The rearrangement joins TRBV7-9 to TRBJ1-1; D call uncertain. Germline V gene lookup returns CDR1 SEHNR and CDR2 FQNEAQ (reference sequence). Trimming took 5 bases from V and 6 from J, leaving 13 bases between them. The CDR3 covers 13 residues. The CDR3 loop reads CASSVRVNAEAFF. The CDR3 bases are TGTGCCAGCAGCGTGAGGGTCAACGCTGAAGCTTTCTTT.

The chain joins TRBV2 to TRBJ2-5; 12 positions agree with TRBD2. The CDR3 runs 15 residues. Germline V gene lookup returns CDR1 SNHLY and CDR2 FYNNEI. V trimming: 5 bases; J trimming: 4 bases; junction bases outside the gene matches: 5. The CDR3 nucleotides are TGTGCCAGCAGTCTAGCGGGGGGGATCGGAGAGACCCAGTACTTC. It specifies CASSLAGGIGETQYF.

V usage is TRBV7-8 and J usage is TRBJ2-5; D is perhaps TRBD2 (5 bases). Germline CDR1 is SGHVS and CDR2 is FQNEAQ. The CDR3 spans 13 residues. V lost 5 bases, J lost 5 bases, and 12 bases lay in between. Here the CDR3 reads CASSPSGLETQYF. DNA of the CDR3: TGTGCCAGCAGCCCAAGCGGCCTGGAGACCCAGTACTTC. The full variable domain, completed using reference TRBV7-8 and TRBJ2-5, is GAGVSQSPRYKVAKRGQDVALRCDPISGHVSLFWYQQALGQGPEFLTYFQNEAQLDKSGLPSDRFFAERPEGSVSTLKIQRTQQEDSAVYLCASSPSGLETQYFGPGTRLLVL.

This clone has only a few counts. The same CDR3 also results from other DNA sequences found in this sample. The DNA for the CDR3 is TGTGCCAGCAGCTCCAATGCGGGCTCGAACACCGGGGAGCTGTTTTTT. Amino acids: CASSSNAGSNTGELFF. The V call is TRBV7-2, the J call TRBJ2-2, with a weak D call TRBD2 (5 bases). CDR1 and CDR2 (germline): SGHTA, FQGNSA. This CDR3 region has 16 residues. The V and J ends lost 4 bases and 0 bases respectively, with 12 bases between them.